The source of this T cell receptor beta chain is a study of cytotoxic CD8 clonotypes in ibrutinib-treated CLL. Turning to the study itself: Timing of response sample collection was a median approximately twelve months after treatment start, with a range of 6 to 36. Among the samples, the mean was approximately 250,000 productive templates and some 100,000 productive rearrangements.

The source of about 2 micrograms of genomic DNA for TCR beta libraries was cryopreserved PBMCs. Using immunoSEQ multiplex PCR, the repertoire was profiled, and TCRdb retains in-frame clones only, with some absent. The sample includes 55,000 to 85,000 clones, just over 90% of them seen just once. The trim removed 4 bases at V and 2 bases at J, leaving 12 bases unmatched. This CDR3 contains 17 residues. In germline, CDR1 is MNHEY, CDR2 SMNVEV (reference sequence). V and J are TRBV27 and TRBJ2-3; 7 positions agree with TRBD1. The clonotype was recovered from a human donor with chronic lymphocytic leukemia. The specimen was PBMCs, collected after 12 months of ibrutinib treatment. This chain's CDR3 is CASSSDRDNFVTDTQYF. The CDR3 DNA reads as TGTGCCAGCAGTTCCGACAGGGATAACTTCGTCACAGATACGCAGTATTTT.